This entry describes one TCR beta chain. The sample is drawn from a study of blood T cell repertoires in COVID-19. Germline lookup yields CDR1 LNHDA and CDR2 SQIVND (reference sequence). CDR3 length: 14 residues. J lost 3 bases, V lost 7 bases, and 7 bases had no gene match. Recruits, aged about 18 to 90 years, lived in 20 to 30 US areas. All recovered Cohort 3 donors got two negative PCRs, got clearance, or saw symptom resolution. In the source study's methods: Reference gene primer amplification yielded estimated nucleated cell counts. The assay was immunoSEQ multiplex PCR, and TCRdb's table has in-frame clones only and misses some. The V and J calls and clone size were taken over from that table, and D and trimming were inferred from the DNA. This sample yields about 400,000 clones, of which around nine tenths are seen a single time; 1.5% to 2% belongs to the top ten.

Sequenced input: PBMCs or T cells enriched from blood (not recorded which). The gene calls are TRBV19 and TRBJ1-1, with 8 bases aligning to TRBD1. The receptor comes from a woman in her 30s who had recovered from COVID-19. CDR3 nucleotide sequence: TGTGCCAGTAAGGACAGGGTTGGTCACACTGAAGCTTTCTTT. Translating gives CASKDRVGHTEAFF.